In this sample, the clone carrying this TCR beta chain turned up a few times. The data originate from a study of tumor-infiltrating lymphocytes in primary liver carcinoma. The CDR3 extends over 16 amino acids. The germline gives CDR1 MNHEY, CDR2 SVGAGI. Production of TCR beta cDNA used approximately 0.45 ug total RNA together with a constant-region primer. For TCR beta, libraries were produced by three nested multiplex PCR rounds using slightly modified ARM-PCR. A C-beta reverse primer was combined with TRBV1-TRBV30 forward primers in the first two PCR rounds, and each round had 10 cycles. In TCRdb, the multiplex PCR reads were re-called with MiXCR into one record per CDR3 protein. Among around 70,000 distinct CDR3 sequences, 60% to 75% were seen once, and the ten largest hold roughly a quarter. DNA and RNA were both co-extracted from about 20-30 mg of bulk tissue that had not been sorted.

Sequencing was done on a sample of liver tumor tissue from sampling region 4. Subset reported: tumor region T4, right-lateral pole. The source of this sequence is a man between 40 and 49 years old with primary liver carcinoma and hepatitis B virus infection. The rearrangement uses TRBV6-5 and TRBJ2-7; the D call may be TRBD1 or TRBD2 (6 bases each). The chain's CDR3 is CVISYSRGVLAYEQYF. CDR3 DNA sequence: TGTGTCATCAGTTACTCTAGGGGGGTTCTGGCCTACGAGCAGTACTTC.